Shown below are 7 T cell receptor beta chains from a single sample sequenced in a study of graft-versus-host responses after intestinal transplantation (TCRdb year 2021). Antigens for these TCRs are unknown. Library construction relied on the immunoSEQ multiplex PCR assay. This is the immuneACCESS table as TCRdb keeps it, with only in-frame sequences that have V and J called. A part of the clones is gone; compared with another copy, unresolved V genes explain less than half, and the rest is unexplained. Across this sample there are some 93,000 clones, with around nine tenths seen only once. Clones ranked in the top ten supply approximately 0.48% of the sample. What the time point label conveys for this sample: cells obtained before transplantation from donor or recipient. Sample: unstimulated CD8+ T cells sorted from spleen or lymph node cells, taken before intestinal transplant. Receptors originate from a human donor who received an intestinal transplant.

CDR3 coding DNA: TGTGCCAGCAGTCCCCGGACTAGCGGGGGGGTATTAAGCTCCTACAATGAGCAGTTCTTC. This translates into CASSPRTSGGVLSSYNEQFF. This chain links TRBV27 with TRBJ2-1, with TRBD2 matching over 15 bases. The CDR3 is 20 residues long. CDR1 and CDR2 (germline): MNHEY, SMNVEV (reference sequence). The junction had 11 bases not matched to a gene; V was cut back by 5 bases and J by 0 bases.

In its sample, this clone was seen once. The CDR3 DNA follows: TGTGCCAGCAGCACCGGGAACTCCTACGAGCAGTACTTC. This translates into CASSTGNSYEQYF. The chain recombines TRBV13 with TRBJ2-7; the D gene is possibly TRBD2 (5 bases). The germline gives CDR1 PRHDT, CDR2 FYEKMQ (reference sequence). Trimming took 5 bases from V and 0 from J, leaving 8 bases between them. CDR3 length equals 13 residues.

The chain combines TRBV6-1 with TRBJ1-1; 7 bases align to TRBD1. The CDR3 is 14 amino acids. Unmatched junction bases numbered 7, after V lost 4 bases and J lost 5 bases. Germline CDR1 and CDR2: MNHNS and SASEGT. The CDR3 protein is CASSVSAGGTEAFF. The DNA of the CDR3 is TGTGCCAGCAGTGTCTCGGCAGGGGGAACTGAAGCTTTCTTT.

As DNA, the CDR3 is TGTGCCAGCAGCGCCAGGGGACTAGCATACAATGAGCAGTTCTTC. Translated, it gives CASSARGLAYNEQFF. The chain is built from TRBV21-1 and TRBJ2-1; TRBD2, as called in the table, went unchecked against the DNA. TRBV21-1 is a pseudogene. This CDR3 comprises 15 residues.

V gene TRBV9 combines with J gene TRBJ2-5; 10 bases are a match to TRBD2. Germline lookup yields CDR1 SGDLS and CDR2 YYNGEE. J lost 2 bases, V lost 4 bases, and 8 bases had no gene match. This CDR3 contains 16 residues. CDR3 in DNA: TGTGCCAGCAGCCCCACTAGCGGGGCGGCTCAAGAGACCCAGTACTTC. Encoded protein: CASSPTSGAAQETQYF.

The rearrangement links TRBV5-6 to TRBJ2-7, with 9 bases matching TRBD1. CDR1 is SGHDT, CDR2 YYEEEE, per germline. The V and J ends lost 4 bases and 2 bases, in that order; junction bases with no gene match: 4. The CDR3 has 14 residues. The CDR3 loop is CASSPGTGTYEQYF. CDR3 in DNA: TGTGCCAGCAGCCCCGGGACAGGGACCTACGAGCAGTACTTC.

The chain combines TRBV30 with TRBJ1-3, with TRBD1 matching 10 bases. Germline CDR1 GTSNPN, CDR2 SVGIG (reference sequence). V shed 0 bases and J 4 bases; nucleotides not matched to a gene: 3. The CDR3 covers 15 residues. In DNA form, the CDR3 reads TGTGCCTGGAGTGTGGACAGGGGGTCAGGAAACACCATATATTTT. Protein sequence: CAWSVDRGSGNTIYF.